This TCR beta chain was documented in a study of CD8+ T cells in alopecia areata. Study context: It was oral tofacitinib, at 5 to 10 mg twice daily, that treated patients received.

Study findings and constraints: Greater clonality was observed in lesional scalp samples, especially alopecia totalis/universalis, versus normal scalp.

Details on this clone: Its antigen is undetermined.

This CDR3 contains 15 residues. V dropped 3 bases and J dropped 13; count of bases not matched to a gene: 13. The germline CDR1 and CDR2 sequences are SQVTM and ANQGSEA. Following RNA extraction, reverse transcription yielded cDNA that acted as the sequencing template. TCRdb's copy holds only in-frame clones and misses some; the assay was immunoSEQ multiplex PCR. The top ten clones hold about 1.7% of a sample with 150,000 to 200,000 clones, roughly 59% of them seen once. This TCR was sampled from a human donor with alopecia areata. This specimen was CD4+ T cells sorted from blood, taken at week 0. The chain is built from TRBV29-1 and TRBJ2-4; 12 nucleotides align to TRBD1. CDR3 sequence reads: CSVDADPGQGASQYF. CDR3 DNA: TGCAGCGTTGATGCCGACCCGGGACAGGGGGCAAGCCAGTACTTC.